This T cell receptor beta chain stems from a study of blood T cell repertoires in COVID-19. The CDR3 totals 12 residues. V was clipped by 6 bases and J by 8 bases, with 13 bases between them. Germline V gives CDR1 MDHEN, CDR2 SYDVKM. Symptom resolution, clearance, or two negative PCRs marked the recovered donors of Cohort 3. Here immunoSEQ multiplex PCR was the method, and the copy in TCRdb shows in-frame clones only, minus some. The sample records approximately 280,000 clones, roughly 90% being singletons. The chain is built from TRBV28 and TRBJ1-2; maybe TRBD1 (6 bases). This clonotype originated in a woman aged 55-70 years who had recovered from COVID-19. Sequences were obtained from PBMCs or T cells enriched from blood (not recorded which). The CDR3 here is CASSLQGWGYTF. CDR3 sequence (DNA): TGTGCCAGCAGCCTACAGGGTTGGGGCTACACCTTC.